The clone carrying this T cell receptor beta chain was observed once. Its antigen is not identified. These data belong to a study of blood T cells in healthy people across ages. Regarding the study as a whole: Samples with more naive T cells showed higher observed beta diversity.

Primers used in a second PCR of roughly 6 to 12 cycles were a sample-barcoded 5' primer and a J-beta primer mix. A 12-random-nucleotide template-switch adaptor tagged each cDNA molecule. TCRdb reprocessed the 5' RACE reads with MiXCR, giving one entry per CDR3 protein. This sample has hundreds of thousands of distinct CDR3 sequences, with 40% to 65% found just once. Each donor's blood draw was roughly 10 milliliters of peripheral blood. Trimming took 1 base from V and 6 from J; bases not matched to a gene: 11. CDR3 size: 17 residues. The V gene's germline CDR1 is LGHNA and CDR2 YNFKEQ. V is TRBV4-2 and J is TRBJ2-1, with 8 nucleotides matching TRBD2. The sequencing input was blood. This receptor was identified in a woman older than 75 in good health. The CDR3 reads CASSQGMGSGEGNEQFF. The DNA for the CDR3 is TGTGCCAGCAGCCAAGGGATGGGTAGCGGGGAGGGCAATGAGCAGTTCTTC.